The rows below give T cell receptor beta chains drawn from one sample of a study of T cell responses to AZD1222 COVID-19 vaccine. TCRdb's table, derived via immunoSEQ multiplex PCR, lists solely in-frame clones and lacks some. The repertoire holds about 150,000 clones, with approximately 93% as singletons. Source: peripheral blood, taken 28 days after the second AZD1222 dose. The receptors were gathered from an adult who received the AZD1222 COVID-19 vaccine. Each CDR3 is given with its conserved first and last residue.

>TRBV6-2/TRBV6-3|TRBJ2-5
CASSYGVLAGAYQETQYF
>TRBV20-1|TRBJ2-5
CSASGLASGGAYQETQYF
>TRBV28|TRBJ1-4
CASSFLMAEDATNEKLFF
>TRBV4-1|TRBJ2-7
CASSPGRSEQYF
>TRBV6-2/TRBV6-3|TRBJ1-6
CASSSGSAGSPLHF
>TRBV10-3|TRBJ2-2
CAISESRVSGELFF
>TRBV7-9|TRBJ1-2
CASSLSGVEGYTF
>TRBV2|TRBJ1-4
CASSRDRGRTNEKLFF
>TRBV6-2/TRBV6-3|TRBJ2-1
CASSYALIWTSSYNEQFF
>TRBV7-2|TRBJ2-1
CASSLKTSGNPNEQFF
>TRBV28|TRBJ2-5
CASSLSRLPQETQYF
>TRBV7-8|TRBJ1-1
CASSPGDWISGTEAFF
>TRBV9|TRBJ1-2
CASSANSGDHYGYTF
>TRBV7-3|TRBJ1-1
CASRLGGLNTEAFF
>TRBV7-2|TRBJ1-3
CASAKPLGVSGNTIYF
>TRBV5-1|TRBJ1-5
CASSLGDSRPQHF
>TRBV19|TRBJ1-3
CASSNWDSGNTIYF
>TRBV7-9|TRBJ2-7
CASSLALAGSSVEQYF
>TRBV27|TRBJ2-6
CASSSTAVFPSGANVLTF
>TRBV3-1/TRBV3-2|TRBJ2-5
CASSQETQYF
>TRBV7-2|TRBJ1-2
CASSLISEGYGYTF
>TRBV3-1/TRBV3-2|TRBJ2-7
CASSRGIHYEQYF
>TRBV23-1|TRBJ1-2
CASSPPDRNYGYTF
>TRBV15|TRBJ1-3
CATSRESRISGNTIYF
>TRBV7-2|TRBJ1-3
CASSLKALSGNTIYF
>TRBV3-1/TRBV3-2|TRBJ1-4
CASSQDREATNEKLFF
>TRBV15|TRBJ2-1
CATSPWGDEQFF
>TRBV11-2|TRBJ2-1
CASSLGSSQFF
>TRBV24-1|TRBJ2-5
CATSDPGTGFREEEYQETQYF
>TRBV27|TRBJ1-2
CASTSTGQGAGGYTF
>TRBV3-1/TRBV3-2|TRBJ1-5
CASSQGTGGQPQHF
>TRBV14|TRBJ2-1
CASSQLGAALPYNEQFF
>TRBV6-1|TRBJ2-1
CASSEFGVRSYNEQFF
>TRBV9|TRBJ1-5
CASSAGTGDSNQPQHF
>TRBV5-1|TRBJ1-3
CASSLGVGDTIYF